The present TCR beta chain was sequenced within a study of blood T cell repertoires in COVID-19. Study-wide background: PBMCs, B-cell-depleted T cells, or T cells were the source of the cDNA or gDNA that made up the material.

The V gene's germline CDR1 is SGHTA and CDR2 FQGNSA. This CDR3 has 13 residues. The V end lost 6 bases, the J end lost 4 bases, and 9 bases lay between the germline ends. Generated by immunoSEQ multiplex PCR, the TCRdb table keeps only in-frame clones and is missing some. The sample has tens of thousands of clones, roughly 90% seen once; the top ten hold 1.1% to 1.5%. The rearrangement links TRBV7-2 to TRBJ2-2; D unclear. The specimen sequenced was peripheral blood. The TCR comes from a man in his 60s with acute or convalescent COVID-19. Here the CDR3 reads CASSQNPTGELFF. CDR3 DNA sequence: TGTGCCAGCAGTCAAAATCCCACCGGGGAGCTGTTTTTT. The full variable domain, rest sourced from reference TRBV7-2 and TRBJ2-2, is GAGVSQSPSNKVTEKGKDVELRCDPISGHTALYWYRQSLGQGLEFLIYFQGNSAPDKSGLPSDRFSAERTGGSVSTLTIQRTQQEDSAVYLCASSQNPTGELFFGEGSRLTVL.